This TCR beta chain comes out of a study of graft-versus-host responses after intestinal transplantation (dated by TCRdb to about 2021). In terms of the full investigation: Recipients received multivisceral, liver-intestinal, or isolated intestinal transplants. All recipients received anti-thymocyte globulin induction followed by maintenance tacrolimus and steroids for 3 to 4 years. Graft-versus-host and host-versus-graft alloreactive T cell clones were tracked in the graft, circulation and bone marrow after intestinal transplantation using bulk TCR-beta CDR3 sequencing. To identify alloreactive clones, pre-transplant mixed lymphocyte reaction products were sequenced and then compared with unstimulated pre-transplant donor and recipient T cells. The cohort enrolled some 23 intestinal transplant recipients including one retransplant, and a few patients lacking pretransplant specimens were excluded. A peak of at least 4% donor T cells among recipient peripheral blood mononuclear cells was the definition used for donor T cell macrochimerism. Samples from a few later patients were sequenced in-house on an Illumina MiSeq with MiXCR processing rather than by the commercial service.

The CDR3 sequence holds 14 residues, the cysteine and phenylalanine included. This entry keeps only the CDR3 DNA: 42 bases, framed from base 1. CDR1 and CDR2, per the germline V gene, are MDHEN and SYDVKM. From V the trimming removes 5 bases and from J it removes 6 bases, while the gene matches leave 7 bases of the junction unaccounted for. To note about this clone: Its antigen has not been determined. No qualities accompany the bases; no much larger clone lies one base away.

The library was made by the immunoSEQ multiplex PCR assay. For most patients, genomic DNA was isolated with the Qiagen DNeasy Blood and Tissue Kit and sent frozen to Adaptive Biotechnologies for TCR sequencing. For most patients, genomic DNA was subjected to high-throughput TCR-beta CDR3 sequencing by Adaptive Biotechnologies. As for how the authors treated the data: Adaptive's ImmunoSEQ software was the source of the TCR sequencing data for about 18 patients, while a few other patients were processed with MiXCR and VDJtools. To correct CD4 versus CD8 sorting errors, sequences present in both subsets at a frequency ratio below 5:1 were removed. CDR3 nucleotide sequences shared between donor and recipient were removed because the origin of such sequences could not be assigned. To count as alloreactive, a clone needed at least 2-fold expansion over unstimulated cells and a minimum CFSE-low frequency of 0.002% (template counts) or 0.001% (read counts). Clones detected in sequenced pre-transplant spleen, lymph node, or MLR CFSE-low populations of the donor or recipient were defined as mappable. The cumulative frequency of alloreactive clones was calculated as a percentage of all sequences, weighted by copy number. TCRdb obtained this table from immuneACCESS and retained in-frame rearrangements with V and J assigned. These tables miss some clones; where compared with another copy, unresolved V genes account for less than half of the shortfall, and the remainder is unexplained. V and J calls and clone size are given by that table; D and trimming were obtained from the DNA. The sample table lists about 64,000 clones, 90% of them with a count of one. Of the sample, about 1.5% is held by the ten largest clones.

The time point label corresponds to: cells obtained before transplantation from donor or recipient. CD3+CD4+ and CD3+CD8+ populations were FACS-sorted from unstimulated pre-transplant donor and recipient cells taken from spleen or lymph nodes. The paper's findings and limits, for the study overall: Early after transplant, peak levels of circulating GvH clones were associated with declines in HvG clones. In the allografts of patients with donor T cell macrochimerism, GvH to HvG T cell clonal ratios were high. Conclusions were limited by the relatively low number and heterogeneity of intestinal transplant patients. GvH clones were detected in recipient bone marrow, and some appeared earlier in ileal mucosa or blood, consistent with an intestinal mucosal origin.

This TCR was recovered from a human donor who was the organ donor for an intestinal transplant. This chain is built from TRBV28 and TRBJ2-7; the junction holds 10 bases that match TRBD1. This sample comprised unstimulated CD8+ T cells sorted from spleen or lymph node cells, obtained before transplant. The nucleotide sequence reads as follows: TGTGCCAGCAGTACGACAGGGGGCCCCTCCGAGCAGTACTTC. Its protein is CASSTTGGPSEQYF.